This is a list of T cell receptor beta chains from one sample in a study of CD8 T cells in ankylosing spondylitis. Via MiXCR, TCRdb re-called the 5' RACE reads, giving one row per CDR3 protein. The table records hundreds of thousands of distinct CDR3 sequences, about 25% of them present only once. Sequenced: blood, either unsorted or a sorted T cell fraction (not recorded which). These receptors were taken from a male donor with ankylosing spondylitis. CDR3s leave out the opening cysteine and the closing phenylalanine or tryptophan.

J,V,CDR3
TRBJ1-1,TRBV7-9,ASSLEHGIGTEAF
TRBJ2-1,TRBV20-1,SFRVFTQIEQF
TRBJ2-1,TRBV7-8,ASSASFWIGKDNEQF
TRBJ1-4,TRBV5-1,ASSSGDRTTNEKLF
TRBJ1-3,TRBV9,ASTPARTSGNTIY
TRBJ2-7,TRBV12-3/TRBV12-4,ASSQNPTGTYEQY
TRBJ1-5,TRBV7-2,ASSLVASSNQPQH
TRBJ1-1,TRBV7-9,ASSSTPDGGTEAF
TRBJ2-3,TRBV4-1,ASSSPAGGGTDTQY
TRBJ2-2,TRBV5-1,ASSLTASDGELF
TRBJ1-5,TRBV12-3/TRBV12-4,ASSPDFQPQH
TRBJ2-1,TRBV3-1,ASSSGREQF
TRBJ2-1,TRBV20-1,SAGGLAGGPGEQF
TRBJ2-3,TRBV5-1,ASSDQLPDTDTQY
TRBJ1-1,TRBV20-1,SVGTVNTEAF
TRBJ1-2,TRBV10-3,AISESGTGMDGYT
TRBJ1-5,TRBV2,ASAQSTGNNQPQH